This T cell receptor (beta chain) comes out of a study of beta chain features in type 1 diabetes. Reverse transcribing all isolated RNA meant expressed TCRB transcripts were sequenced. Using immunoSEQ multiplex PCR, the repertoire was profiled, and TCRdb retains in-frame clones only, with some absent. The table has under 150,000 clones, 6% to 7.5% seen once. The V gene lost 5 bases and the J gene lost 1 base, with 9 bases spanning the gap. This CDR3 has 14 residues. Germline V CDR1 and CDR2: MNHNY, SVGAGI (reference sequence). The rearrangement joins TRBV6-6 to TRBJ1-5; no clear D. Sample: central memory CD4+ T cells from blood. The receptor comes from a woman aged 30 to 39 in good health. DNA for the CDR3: TGTGCCAGCAGTGACACCACAAGCAATCAGCCCCAGCATTTT. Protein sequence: CASSDTTSNQPQHF.